The 4 T cell receptor beta chains below were found in one sample sequenced in a study of CD8 T cells in ankylosing spondylitis. For these TCRs, the target antigens are not known. MiXCR, applied by TCRdb to the 5' RACE reads, yields one record per CDR3 protein. The table includes a few hundred thousand distinct CDR3 sequences, 20% to 25% detected once. Study-level points and caveats: In ankylosing spondylitis blood, a motif of roughly 8 highly homologous TCR beta variants appeared characteristic.

The sequenced sample was blood, either unsorted or a sorted T cell fraction (not recorded which). These TCRs come from a male donor with ankylosing spondylitis.

This clonotype was detected a few times. The chain recombines TRBV20-1 with TRBJ2-1; D possibly matches TRBD1 or TRBD2 (7 bases each). This CDR3 is built from 12 residues. Germline values: CDR1 DFQATT, CDR2 SNEGSKA (reference sequence). CDR3 DNA sequence: TGCATGGCGGCAGGGGGGGTTAATGAGCAGTTCTTC. Amino acid sequence: CMAAGGVNEQFF.

This clonotype was seen a few times. The chain carries TRBV18 and TRBJ2-2, with D possibly matching TRBD2 (5 bases). The V end lost 0 bases, the J end lost 1 base, and 6 bases lay between the germline ends. The CDR3 is 15 residues long. Germline assignment: CDR1 KGHSH and CDR2 LQKENI. This chain's CDR3 is CASSPPAVNTGELFF. CDR3 in DNA: TGTGCCAGCTCACCACCAGCGGTGAACACCGGGGAGCTGTTTTTT.

About this clonotype: Germline and junction disagree at one end, which may indicate a read error. CDR3 bases: TGTGCCTGCAGTCTTAAGGGACTAGCGGGAGAGACTACACGGAATGAGCAGTTCTTC. The encoded protein is CACSLKGLAGETTRNEQFF. This chain connects TRBV12-3 or TRBV12-4 to TRBJ2-1, with 14 nucleotides matching TRBD2. The CDR3 consists of 19 residues.

V gene TRBV18 combines with J gene TRBJ2-1; D is unresolved. V was cut by 4 bases and J by 10 bases, with 14 bases left in between. Germline V lookup: CDR1 KGHSH, CDR2 LQKENI. The CDR3 runs to 13 residues. This chain's CDR3 is CASSQGVLREQFF. The CDR3 DNA is TGTGCCAGCTCACAAGGAGTACTAAGAGAGCAGTTCTTC.